The 4 T cell receptor beta chains below come from one sample, sequenced in a study of T-cell reconstitution after alpha-beta-depleted transplantation in children. TCRbeta library construction was performed incorporating unique molecular identifiers. TCRdb recomputed calls from the PCR reads with MiXCR, one row per CDR3 protein. This sample yields about 540,000 distinct CDR3 sequences, of which around 16% are seen a single time; about 3.1% belongs to the top ten. Sample: PBMCs from the stem cell graft donor, taken from the stem cell graft. The origin of the receptors is a human donor who donated a stem cell graft to a child with acute lymphoblastic leukemia.

This clonotype was counted ten times or more. This sequence joins TRBV20-1 and TRBJ1-1; D is unresolved. Trimming stripped 3 bases from V and 10 bases from J, with 18 bases between. The CDR3 has 13 amino acids. Germline V gives CDR1 DFQATT, CDR2 SNEGSKA (reference sequence). The CDR3, as DNA: TGCAGTGCTAGCGGGGAGATGGAGACGAGAGCTTTCTTT. Encoded protein: CSASGEMETRAFF.

This clonotype was picked up a small number of times. The chain links TRBV27 to TRBJ2-7; perhaps TRBD1 as D (5 bases). This CDR3 is built from 13 residues. Trimming cost V 6 bases and J 3 bases, with 12 bases left between them. The germline V gene has CDR1 MNHEY and CDR2 SMNVEV (reference sequence). In DNA form, the CDR3 reads TGTGCCAGCAGGTCTCAGGGCTACTACGAGCAGTACTTC. Translated, it gives CASRSQGYYEQYF.

The V gene is TRBV7-8, the J gene TRBJ2-1; 9 nucleotides agree with TRBD1. CDR1 and CDR2 from the germline V gene are SGHVS and FQNEAQ. The CDR3 has 18 residues. V lost 1 base to trimming and J lost 2 bases; unmatched junction nucleotides: 9. This chain's CDR3 is CASSLEPGQGVPYNEQFF. DNA of the CDR3: TGTGCCAGCAGCTTAGAGCCGGGACAGGGAGTCCCCTACAATGAGCAGTTCTTC.

The chain couples TRBV27 to TRBJ2-1; weak D call: TRBD2 (5 bases). Trimming removed 9 bases at V and 1 base at J, with 13 bases between. Germline lookup yields CDR1 MNHEY and CDR2 SMNVEV (reference sequence). This CDR3 spans 14 amino acids. As DNA, the CDR3 is TGTGCCAGTAAGAACGGGGAGTCCTACAATGAGCAGTTCTTC. Its protein is CASKNGESYNEQFF.